This TCR beta chain was captured by sequencing in a study of memory B cells and T cells in multiple sclerosis. Turning to this clone: Antigen unknown.

The CDR3 has 14 amino acids. With V trimmed by 6 bases and J by 7 bases, 8 bases remained unmatched. CDR1 SNHLY and CDR2 FYNNEI come from the germline V gene. CFSE-dim autoproliferating and CFSE-high non-proliferating T cells from unstimulated culture were sequenced separately. Replicate wells were pooled after 7 days of stimulus-free culture of 5x10^7 CFSE-labeled PBMCs. Sequenced by immunoSEQ multiplex PCR; TCRdb stores in-frame clones only, minus some. The sample consists of 9,500 to 15,000 clones, 84% of them appearing once. The sample comprised PBMCs from blood kept in culture. J is TRBJ1-5 and V is TRBV2, with 8 bases lining up with TRBD1. This TCR was recovered from a human donor with multiple sclerosis. CDR3 protein: CASSLQGASQPQHF. As DNA, the CDR3 is TGTGCCAGCAGCCTCCAGGGGGCAAGCCAGCCCCAGCATTTT.